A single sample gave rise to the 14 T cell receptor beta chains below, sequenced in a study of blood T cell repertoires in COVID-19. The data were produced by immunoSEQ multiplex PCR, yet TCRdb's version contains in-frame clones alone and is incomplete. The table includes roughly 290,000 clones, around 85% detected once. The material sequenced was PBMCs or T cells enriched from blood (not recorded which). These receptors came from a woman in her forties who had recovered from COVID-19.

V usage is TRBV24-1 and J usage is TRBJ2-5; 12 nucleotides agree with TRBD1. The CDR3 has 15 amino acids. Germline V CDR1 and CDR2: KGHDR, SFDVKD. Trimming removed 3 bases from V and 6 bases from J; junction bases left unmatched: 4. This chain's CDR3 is CATSDAGQGAKTQYF. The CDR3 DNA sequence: TGTGCCACCAGTGATGCGGGACAGGGGGCTAAGACCCAGTACTTC.

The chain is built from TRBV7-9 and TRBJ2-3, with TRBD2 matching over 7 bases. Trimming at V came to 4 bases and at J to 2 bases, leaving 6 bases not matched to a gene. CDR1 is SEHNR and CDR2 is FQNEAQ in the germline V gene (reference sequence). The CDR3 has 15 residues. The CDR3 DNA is TGTGCCAGCAGCTCGGGACTACTCATCACAGATACGCAGTATTTT. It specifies CASSSGLLITDTQYF.

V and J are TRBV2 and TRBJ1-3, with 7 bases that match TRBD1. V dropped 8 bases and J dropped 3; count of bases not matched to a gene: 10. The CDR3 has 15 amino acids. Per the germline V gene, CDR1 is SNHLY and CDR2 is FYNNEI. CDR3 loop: CASGRQGLGGNTIYF. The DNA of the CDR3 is TGTGCCAGCGGGAGACAGGGATTAGGTGGAAACACCATATATTTT.

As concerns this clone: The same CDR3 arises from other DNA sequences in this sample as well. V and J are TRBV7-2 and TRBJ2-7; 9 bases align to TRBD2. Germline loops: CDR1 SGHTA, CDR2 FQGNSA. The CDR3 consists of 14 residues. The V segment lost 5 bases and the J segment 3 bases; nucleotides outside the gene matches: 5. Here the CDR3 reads CASSPSGRRYEQYF. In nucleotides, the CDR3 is TGTGCCAGCAGCCCAAGCGGGAGGCGCTACGAGCAGTACTTC.

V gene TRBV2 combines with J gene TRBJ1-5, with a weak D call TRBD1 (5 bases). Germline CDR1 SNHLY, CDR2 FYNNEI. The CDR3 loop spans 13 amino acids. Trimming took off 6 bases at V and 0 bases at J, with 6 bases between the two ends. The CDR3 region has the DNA TGTGCCAGCAGCGGGGGTAGCAATCAGCCCCAGCATTTT. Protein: CASSGGSNQPQHF. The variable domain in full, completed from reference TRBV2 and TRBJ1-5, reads EPEVTQTPSHQVTQMGQEVILRCVPISNHLYFYWYRQILGQKVEFLVSFYNNEISEKSEIFDDQFSVERPDGSNFTLKIRSTKLEDSAMYFCASSGGSNQPQHFGDGTRLSIL.

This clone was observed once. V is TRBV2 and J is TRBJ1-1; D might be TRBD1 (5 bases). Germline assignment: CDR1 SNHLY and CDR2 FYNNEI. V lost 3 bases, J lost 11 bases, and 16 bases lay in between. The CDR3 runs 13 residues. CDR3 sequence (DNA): TGTGCCAGCAGTGACCAGGGTTCTGGGCTTGCTTTCTTT. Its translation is CASSDQGSGLAFF.

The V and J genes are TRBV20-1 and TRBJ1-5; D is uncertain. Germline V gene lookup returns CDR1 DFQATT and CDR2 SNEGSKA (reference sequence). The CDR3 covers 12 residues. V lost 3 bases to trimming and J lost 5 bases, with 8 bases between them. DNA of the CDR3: TGCAGTGCTAGTGGAGGGCATCAGCCCCAGCATTTT. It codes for CSASGGHQPQHF.

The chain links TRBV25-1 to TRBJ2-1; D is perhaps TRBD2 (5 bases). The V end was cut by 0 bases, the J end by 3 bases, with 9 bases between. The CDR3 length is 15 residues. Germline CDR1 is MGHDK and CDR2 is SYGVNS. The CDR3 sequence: CASSEYGGDYNEQFF. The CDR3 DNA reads TGTGCCAGCAGTGAATACGGAGGAGACTACAATGAGCAGTTCTTC.

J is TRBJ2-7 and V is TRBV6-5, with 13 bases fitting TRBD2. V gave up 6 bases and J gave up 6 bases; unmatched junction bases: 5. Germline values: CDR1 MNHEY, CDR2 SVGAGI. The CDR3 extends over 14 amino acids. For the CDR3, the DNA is TGTGCCAGCAGCCGCGGACTAGCGGGAGCCGAGCAGTACTTC. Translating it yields CASSRGLAGAEQYF.

The CDR3 is CASSADRWSTDTQYF. The CDR3 DNA sequence: TGTGCCAGCAGCGCAGACAGGTGGAGCACAGATACGCAGTATTTT. The rearrangement joins TRBV7-9 to TRBJ2-3, with a tentative D call TRBD1 (6 bases). The germline CDR1 and CDR2 sequences are SEHNR and FQNEAQ (reference sequence). The CDR3 sequence is 15 residues long. V gave up 5 bases and J gave up 0 bases, with 12 bases separating them.

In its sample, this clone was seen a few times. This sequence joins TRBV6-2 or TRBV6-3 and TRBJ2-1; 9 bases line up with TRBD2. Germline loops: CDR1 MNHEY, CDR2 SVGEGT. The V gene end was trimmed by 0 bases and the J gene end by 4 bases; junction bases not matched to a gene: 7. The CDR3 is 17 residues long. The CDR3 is CASSYSPPSGIYNEQFF. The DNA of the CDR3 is TGTGCCAGCAGTTACTCGCCCCCTAGCGGGATTTACAATGAGCAGTTCTTC.

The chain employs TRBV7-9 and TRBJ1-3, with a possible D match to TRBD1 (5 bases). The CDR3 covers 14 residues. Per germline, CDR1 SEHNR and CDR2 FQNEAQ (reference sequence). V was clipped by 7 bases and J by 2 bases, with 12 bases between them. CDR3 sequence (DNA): TGTGCCAGCACCCGGGGGGAAACTGGAAACACCATATATTTT. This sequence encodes CASTRGETGNTIYF.

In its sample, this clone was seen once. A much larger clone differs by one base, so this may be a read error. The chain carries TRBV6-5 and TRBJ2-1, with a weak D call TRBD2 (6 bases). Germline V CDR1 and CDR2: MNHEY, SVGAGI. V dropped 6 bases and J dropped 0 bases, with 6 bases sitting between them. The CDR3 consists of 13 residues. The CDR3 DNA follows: TGTGCCAGCAGGACTAGCTCCTACAATGAGCAGTTCTTC. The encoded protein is CASRTSSYNEQFF.

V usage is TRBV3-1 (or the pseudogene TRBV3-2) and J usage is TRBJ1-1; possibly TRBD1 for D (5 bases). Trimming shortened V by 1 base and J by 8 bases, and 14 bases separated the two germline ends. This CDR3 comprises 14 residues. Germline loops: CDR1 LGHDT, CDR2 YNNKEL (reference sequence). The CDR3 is CASSQGQDKEEAFF. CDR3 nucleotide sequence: TGTGCCAGCAGCCAAGGGCAGGACAAGGAGGAAGCTTTCTTT.